This TCR beta chain is from a study of shared clonotypes between healthy human individuals. Study outcomes and limitations: Generation probabilities were higher for clonotypes shared across all four sorted-subset donors than for unshared ones. Among the subsets, naive ones generally showed larger estimated richness than memory ones.

Template for every sorted-subset replicate PCR totaled around 200 ng DNA, some 30,000 T cell genomes. Sequencing was performed with immunoSEQ multiplex PCR; in TCRdb, only in-frame clones are kept and a portion is missing. There are hundreds of thousands of clones in the sample; around 96% occur only once, and about 0.054% lies in the top ten. CDR1 and CDR2 (germline): MNHEY, SMNVEV (reference sequence). The CDR3 extends over 15 amino acids. The ends were cut back, 5 bases at V and 5 bases at J, with 19 bases in the middle. A note on this clone: Its antigen is not identified.

The TCR comes from a woman aged 25 to 39 in good health. The sample comprised naive CD4+ T cells sorted from blood. Subset meaning: CD45RA+ positively selected. The chain is built from TRBV27 and TRBJ2-7, with D perhaps TRBD2 (5 bases). The CDR3 sequence is CASSPLSGGVHEQYF. The CDR3 DNA sequence: TGTGCCAGCAGTCCCCTGTCCGGAGGCGTACACGAGCAGTACTTC.